This T cell receptor beta chain was retrieved from a study of T cells in localized non-small cell lung cancer (dated by TCRdb to the early 2020s). At the level of the whole study: T cell repertoires of approximately 250 early-stage NSCLC patients were analyzed, with tumors being compared against uninvolved tumor-adjacent lungs. NSCLC patients had a mean age of roughly 69 years, and 129 were male and over 85 female. The cohort was made up of 200 to 250 treatment-naive NSCLC patients whose localized lung tumors had been resected. The research as a whole found: Higher blood T cell density associated with longer overall survival, while higher adjacent-lung clonality associated with shorter survival. Because multi-region sequencing of the tumors was not done, intratumor heterogeneity could not be ruled out. A median of approximately 53 of the top 100 tumor clones turned up in the paired uninvolved adjacent lung, and roughly 28 of those clones also ranked among the top 100 of that same adjacent lung. Because the study design was exploratory, TCR variables were selected using unadjusted p-values without false-discovery rate correction. The highest T cell clonality was observed in uninvolved tumor-adjacent lung, where clonality exceeded that of tumor, suggesting that antigenic responses were more focused in uninvolved tumor-adjacent lung.

At diagnosis, peripheral blood, uninvolved tumor-adjacent lung and tumor were collected and were preserved as a mix of fresh-frozen and FFPE material. For TCR repertoire profiling, the blood samples were analyzed as peripheral blood mononuclear cells. V loses 8 bases, J loses 6 bases, and the germline ends lie 14 bases apart. From the cysteine up to the phenylalanine, the CDR3 has a length of 11 residues. Only the CDR3 part of the read is kept: 33 bases, read in frame from the first base. Via the germline V gene, CDR1 is SQVTM and CDR2 ANQGSEA. The immunoSEQ Assay was used to sequence TCR beta CDR3 regions from DNA. As for how the authors treated the data: T cell density was computed as TCR beta template counts normalized to usable DNA estimated by amplifying housekeeping genes. The preseqR package was used to estimate richness by extrapolating to 400,000 templates for PBMC samples and to 120,000 templates for tissue samples. Clonality was calculated as one minus Pielou's evenness. To identify tissue-enriched TCRs, differential abundance testing was run on productive amino-acid clonotypes with a minimum total count of 5 and an alpha of 0.1. Repertoire overlap between compartments was quantified with the Jaccard Index and Morisita Overlap Index. TCR beta CDR3s were clustered by GLIPH together with public tetramer-defined viral CDR3s, and at least three viral sequences plus V-gene enrichment were required for viral motifs. Drawn from immuneACCESS, this table holds only the in-frame rearrangements with V and J called that TCRdb kept. Clones are partly lost; checked studies trace under half to an unresolved V gene and leave the rest unexplained. The DNA gave D and trimming, while V, J and clone size come from that table. The sample table shows under 100,000 clones, and 70% to 90% are seen once. Clones ranked in the top ten supply approximately 22% of the sample.

About this clone: No cognate antigen has been identified for it. No base quality information exists; no much larger clone differs at one position.

This receptor was taken from a woman aged 40 to 75 with stage I squamous cell lung carcinoma. The specimen was peripheral blood, collected before any cancer treatment. The sequence is built from TRBV29-1 and TRBJ2-7; matching of 5 bases hints at TRBD1 as the D gene. Read as DNA, the sequence is TGCAGCACGCTCCAGGGTGGCGAGCAGTACTTC. Translation gives CSTLQGGEQYF.